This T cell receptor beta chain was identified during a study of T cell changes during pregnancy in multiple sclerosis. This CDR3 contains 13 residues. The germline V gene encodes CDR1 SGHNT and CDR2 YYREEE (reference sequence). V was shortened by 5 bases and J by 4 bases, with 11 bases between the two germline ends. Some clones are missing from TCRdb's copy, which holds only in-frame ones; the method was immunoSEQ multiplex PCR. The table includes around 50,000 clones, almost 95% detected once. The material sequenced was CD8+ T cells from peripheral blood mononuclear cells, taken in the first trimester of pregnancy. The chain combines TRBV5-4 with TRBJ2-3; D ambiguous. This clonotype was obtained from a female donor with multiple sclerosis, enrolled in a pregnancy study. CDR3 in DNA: TGTGCCAGCAGTGGTCTCTACGCAGATACGCAGTATTTT. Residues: CASSGLYADTQYF.